The clone carrying this TCR beta chain was counted at least ten times. What it binds is unknown. The data are from a study of metastatic and nonmetastatic thyroid tumors. Study-wide context: Repertoires of blood and of tissue (tumor or nodule) from malignant and benign thyroid patients were compared.

Overall study findings and caveats: In blood and tumor, TCR beta diversity was reportedly significantly higher in malignant thyroid tumors than in benign nodules.

Germline lookup yields CDR1 LGHDT and CDR2 YNNKEL (reference sequence). Trimming took off 1 base at V and 4 bases at J, with 4 bases between the two ends. The length of the CDR3 is 13 residues. All patients reached thyroid surgery having received no treatment beforehand. Per the original methods: Construction of a distant-metastasis classifier for papillary thyroid cancer relied on CDR3 differences across clinicopathological groups. TCRdb re-called clones via MiXCR from the PCR reads. The V and J calls follow TCRdb's processing rather than the paper's. This sample has over 20,000 clones, with about 11% found just once.

Sample: blood. This clonotype originated in a female donor with papillary thyroid cancer or a benign thyroid nodule (not recorded which). Some clones in this sample may be carry-over from other donors' samples. The chain recombines TRBV3-1 with TRBJ2-2; unclear D gene. The CDR3 reads CASSQVLTGELFF. The CDR3 coding sequence is TGTGCCAGCAGCCAAGTCCTCACCGGGGAGCTGTTTTTT.